The entry below gives a single T cell receptor (beta chain) sequence along with its context. Assay used: immunoSEQ multiplex PCR; TCRdb lists only in-frame clones, some missing. The sample has about 85,000 clones, 85% to 90% seen once. This record comes from a study of blood T cell repertoires in COVID-19. In the study overall: Italy, Spain and the United States were the sources of the convalescent and acute COVID-19 samples. The analysed material was cDNA or gDNA that came from T cells, B-cell-depleted T cells, or PBMCs.

The clonotype originates from a woman of 80 years or more with active or convalescent COVID-19. Sequenced: peripheral blood.

In DNA form, the CDR3 reads TGTGCCAGCAGCCAAACAGGGGGAAGGGGCCGTAATGAGCAGTTCTTC. It translates to CASSQTGGRGRNEQFF. V gene TRBV7-8 combines with J gene TRBJ2-1; 8 nucleotides align to TRBD1. The CDR3 has 16 amino acids. V dropped 5 bases and J dropped 7; count of bases not matched to a gene: 13. Germline CDR1 and CDR2: SGHVS and FQNEAQ.